This T cell receptor beta chain was sequenced for a study of cytomegalovirus exposure and HLA in healthy donors. Researchers ran the PCR with 60 Vbeta and 13 Jbeta primers. Assay: immunoSEQ multiplex PCR; the TCRdb copy retains only in-frame clones and omits some. Counted here are 90,000 to 120,000 clones, 81% occurring once; the ten biggest clones make up around 2.3%. The germline CDR1 and CDR2 sequences are MDHEN and SYDVKM. The CDR3 is made up of 15 amino acids. With 7 bases removed from V and 7 bases from J, the gap between germline ends came to 22 bases. This chain uses TRBV28 with TRBJ2-5, with D perhaps TRBD1 (6 bases). The sequenced sample was PBMCs. This TCR was recovered from a man aged 25-45 years in good health and CMV-seronegative. CDR3 sequence (DNA): TGTGCCAGCAACGGACGGGACACGCAGAGTGTGACCCAGTACTTC. Its protein is CASNGRDTQSVTQYF.